The present T cell receptor (beta chain) was sequenced within a study of sequential checkpoint blockade in melanoma. Study in general: First-line arms were nivolumab then ipilimumab, or the reverse, randomized 1:1. Study-level points and caveats: For nivolumab-first patients, baseline tumor clonality was associated with response.

Produced via immunoSEQ multiplex PCR; TCRdb's table is partial and in-frame only. The sample includes more than 5,500 clones, about 19% of them seen just once. Specified treatment: randomized to nivolumab then ipilimumab (arm A) or the reverse (arm B). This clone was counted ten times or more. As yet, its antigen is unknown. The CDR3 is 17 amino acids. The receptor was isolated from a human donor with melanoma. This rearrangement joins TRBV1 to TRBJ2-1; the table's D call of TRBD2 was not tested on the DNA. TRBV1 is shown as a pseudogene. The sequencing used tumor tissue (inferred from file names), collected from a patient given nivolumab and ipilimumab in sequence. DNA of the CDR3: TGCGCCAGCAGCCAAGGATTTAGGTTAGCTGGAACCAATGAGCAGTTCTTC. Translation: CASSQGFRLAGTNEQFF.